This T cell receptor beta chain was sequenced for a study of T cells in localized non-small cell lung cancer. Findings of the study overall: Sequencing, confined to only one tumor region, leaves heterogeneity possible. Elevated blood T cell density was associated with longer overall survival. Uninvolved adjacent lung had higher T cell clonality than tumor and all other tissues. Out of the top 100 tumor clones, a median roughly 50 were seen in adjacent lung.

The table came from immunoSEQ multiplex PCR; TCRdb's copy has only in-frame clones and leaves some out. This sample yields roughly 67,000 clones, of which 84% are seen a single time; roughly 13% belongs to the top ten. Trimming removed 2 bases from V and 5 bases from J, with 10 bases in between. The germline V gene encodes CDR1 KGHSH and CDR2 LQKENI. The CDR3 is 14 residues long. A word on this clone: Its antigen is unknown.

The chain uses TRBV18 and TRBJ2-1; D gene unclear. The sequence was collected from a female donor older than 55 with stage I lung adenocarcinoma. The sequencing used peripheral blood, collected before any cancer treatment. The CDR3 coding sequence is TGTGCCAGCTCACCAATAACAGCCAACAATGAGCAGTTCTTC. Its translation is CASSPITANNEQFF.